This T cell receptor (beta chain) was retrieved from a study of blood T cell repertoires in COVID-19. Study as a whole: The United States, Italy and Spain were the sources of the acute and convalescent COVID-19 samples. PBMCs, B-cell-depleted T cells, or T cells were the source of the cDNA or gDNA that made up the material.

Authors' processing steps: The assay estimated nucleated cells by amplifying reference gene primers. Clones were read by immunoSEQ multiplex PCR, and TCRdb kept only the in-frame ones, dropping some. Clonal size and the V and J genes are those of that table, whereas D and trimming came from the DNA. The sample carries some 96,000 clones, about nine tenths recorded once. This CDR3 has 16 amino acids. V shed 6 bases and J 7 bases; nucleotides not matched to a gene: 14. Germline lookup yields CDR1 LGHDT and CDR2 YNNKEL (reference sequence). The sequence came from a man between 60 and 75 years old with acute or convalescent COVID-19. The specimen was peripheral blood. V gene TRBV3-1 (or the pseudogene TRBV3-2) combines with J gene TRBJ1-1, with 10 bases matching TRBD1. The CDR3 DNA reads TGTGCCAGCAGTCAGAGGACAGGGGGAAGGCCTAGTGAAGCTTTCTTT. Translating gives CASSQRTGGRPSEAFF.